Listed below are T cell receptor beta chains from one sample, sequenced in a study of shared clonotypes between healthy human individuals. Data came from immunoSEQ multiplex PCR; TCRdb stores just in-frame clones and leaves some out. The table records about 1.5 million clones, around 98% of them present only once. Sequenced sample: naive CD4+ T cells sorted from blood. The receptors here all came from a man aged 30 to 39 in good health. Each CDR3 is given with its conserved first and last residue. D genes are given only for firm matches. Rows may omit the clone size; those that give it use once, few, many or a size class.

V gene: TRBV5-1; D gene: TRBD2; J gene: TRBJ2-7; clone size: .; CDR3 protein: CASSLSLFGGSLSHTYEQYF; CDR3 DNA: TGCGCCAGCAGCTTGAGCTTATTTGGCGGGAGTTTATCCCATACGTACGAGCAGTACTTC
V gene: TRBV18; D gene: TRBD2; J gene: TRBJ2-7; clone size: .; CDR3 protein: CASSPGGLAVYEQYF; CDR3 DNA: TGTGCCAGCTCACCGGGAGGGCTAGCGGTCTACGAGCAGTACTTC
V gene: TRBV28; D gene: .; J gene: TRBJ1-2; clone size: once; CDR3 protein: CATFSPGGGNYYGYTF; CDR3 DNA: TGTGCCACCTTCTCCCCGGGGGGGGGAAATTACTATGGCTACACCTTC
V gene: TRBV5-5; D gene: TRBD1; J gene: TRBJ2-7; clone size: .; CDR3 protein: CASSSSTGQGYEQYF; CDR3 DNA: TGTGCCAGCAGTTCCTCTACGGGACAGGGCTACGAGCAGTACTTC
V gene: TRBV10-3; D gene: TRBD1; J gene: TRBJ1-5; clone size: .; CDR3 protein: CAISEKTGQGNQPQHF; CDR3 DNA: TGTGCCATCAGTGAGAAAACCGGACAGGGCAATCAGCCCCAGCATTTT
V gene: TRBV23-1; D gene: .; J gene: TRBJ2-6; clone size: .; CDR3 protein: CASSHPESGANVLTF; CDR3 DNA: TGCGCCAGCAGCCACCCAGAATCTGGGGCCAACGTCCTGACTTTC
V gene: TRBV6-1; D gene: TRBD1; J gene: TRBJ2-7; clone size: .; CDR3 protein: CAGGTGGLYEQYF; CDR3 DNA: TGTGCCGGAGGGACAGGGGGCTTATACGAGCAGTACTTC
V gene: TRBV15; D gene: .; J gene: TRBJ2-1; clone size: .; CDR3 protein: CATSRDRLEQFF; CDR3 DNA: TGTGCCACCAGCAGAGATCGTCTCGAGCAGTTCTTC
V gene: TRBV27; D gene: .; J gene: TRBJ2-5; clone size: .; CDR3 protein: CASSPSLVAQLVVPETQYF; CDR3 DNA: TGTGCCAGCAGTCCTTCTTTGGTAGCCCAGCTCGTAGTGCCAGAGACCCAGTACTTC
V gene: TRBV5-6; D gene: .; J gene: TRBJ2-7; clone size: .; CDR3 protein: CATLESGTSYEQYF; CDR3 DNA: TGTGCCACCCTTGAGTCGGGGACCTCCTACGAGCAGTACTTC
V gene: TRBV19; D gene: .; J gene: TRBJ1-2; clone size: .; CDR3 protein: CASSKRQGQTNYGYTF; CDR3 DNA: TGTGCCAGTAGCAAGAGGCAGGGCCAGACTAACTATGGCTACACCTTC
V gene: TRBV11-2; D gene: TRBD1; J gene: TRBJ2-1; clone size: .; CDR3 protein: CASSSRPGQHNEQFF; CDR3 DNA: TGTGCCAGCAGCTCCCGCCCGGGACAGCACAATGAGCAGTTCTTC
V gene: TRBV4-2; D gene: TRBD1; J gene: TRBJ2-7; clone size: .; CDR3 protein: CASSYRGVDAYEQYF; CDR3 DNA: TGTGCCAGCAGTTACAGGGGGGTCGACGCCTACGAGCAGTACTTC
V gene: TRBV6-6; D gene: .; J gene: TRBJ2-7; clone size: .; CDR3 protein: CASRYPPGFYEQYF; CDR3 DNA: TGTGCCAGCCGTTACCCCCCAGGGTTCTACGAGCAGTACTTC
V gene: TRBV5-6; D gene: .; J gene: TRBJ2-1; clone size: .; CDR3 protein: CASSPSLNEQFF; CDR3 DNA: TGTGCCAGCAGCCCATCCCTAAATGAGCAGTTCTTC
V gene: TRBV28; D gene: .; J gene: TRBJ1-5; clone size: .; CDR3 protein: CASGRNQPQHF; CDR3 DNA: TGTGCCAGCGGCCGAAATCAGCCCCAGCATTTT
V gene: TRBV9; D gene: .; J gene: TRBJ2-3; clone size: .; CDR3 protein: CASSVGGGRTDTQYF; CDR3 DNA: TGTGCCAGCAGCGTAGGAGGCGGGCGCACAGATACGCAGTATTTT
V gene: TRBV7-6; D gene: .; J gene: TRBJ1-5; clone size: .; CDR3 protein: CASSLGGDSNQPQHF; CDR3 DNA: TGTGCCAGCAGTCTTGGGGGGGATAGCAATCAGCCCCAGCATTTT
V gene: TRBV5-6; D gene: .; J gene: TRBJ2-7; clone size: .; CDR3 protein: CASSLPDWDSYEQYF; CDR3 DNA: TGTGCCAGCAGCTTGCCGGACTGGGATTCCTACGAGCAGTACTTC
V gene: TRBV7-7; D gene: .; J gene: TRBJ1-4; clone size: .; CDR3 protein: CASSLSPGPNEKLFF; CDR3 DNA: TGTGCCAGCAGCTTAAGTCCAGGGCCTAATGAAAAACTGTTTTTT
V gene: TRBV28; D gene: .; J gene: TRBJ2-1; clone size: .; CDR3 protein: CASTLTASYNEQFF; CDR3 DNA: TGTGCCAGCACCTTGACGGCGTCCTACAATGAGCAGTTCTTC
V gene: TRBV18; D gene: .; J gene: TRBJ1-2; clone size: once; CDR3 protein: CASSPNPGALSYGYTF; CDR3 DNA: TGTGCCAGCTCTCCCAACCCAGGGGCGCTCAGCTATGGCTACACCTTC
V gene: TRBV19; D gene: TRBD1; J gene: TRBJ1-2; clone size: .; CDR3 protein: CASSILPGQANYGYTF; CDR3 DNA: TGTGCCAGTAGTATCTTGCCGGGACAGGCTAACTATGGCTACACCTTC
V gene: TRBV5-4; D gene: .; J gene: TRBJ1-4; clone size: once; CDR3 protein: CASSVGANEKLFF; CDR3 DNA: TGTGCCAGCAGCGTGGGGGCTAATGAAAAACTGTTTTTT
V gene: TRBV18; D gene: TRBD1; J gene: TRBJ1-5; clone size: .; CDR3 protein: CASSRRDRERQPQHF; CDR3 DNA: TGTGCCAGCTCGCGCCGGGACAGGGAGCGTCAGCCCCAGCATTTT
V gene: TRBV7-9; D gene: .; J gene: TRBJ2-1; clone size: .; CDR3 protein: CASSTGESSSYNEQFF; CDR3 DNA: TGTGCCAGCAGCACAGGAGAGAGTAGCTCCTACAATGAGCAGTTCTTC
V gene: TRBV6-1; D gene: .; J gene: TRBJ2-2; clone size: .; CDR3 protein: CASRTTTNTGELFF; CDR3 DNA: TGTGCCAGCCGAACAACAACGAACACCGGGGAGCTGTTTTTT
V gene: TRBV2; D gene: TRBD2; J gene: TRBJ2-1; clone size: .; CDR3 protein: CASSEWFSGNNEQFF; CDR3 DNA: TGTGCCAGCAGTGAATGGTTTAGCGGGAACAATGAGCAGTTCTTC
V gene: TRBV11-2; D gene: .; J gene: TRBJ1-1; clone size: .; CDR3 protein: CASSWVENTEAFF; CDR3 DNA: TGTGCCAGCAGCTGGGTTGAGAACACTGAAGCTTTCTTT
V gene: TRBV9; D gene: TRBD2; J gene: TRBJ2-7; clone size: .; CDR3 protein: CASSVGVAGGSYEQYF; CDR3 DNA: TGTGCCAGCAGCGTAGGTGTCGCGGGAGGTTCGTACGAGCAGTACTTC
V gene: TRBV28; D gene: .; J gene: TRBJ2-6; clone size: .; CDR3 protein: CASSSYTGTPGANVLTF; CDR3 DNA: TGTGCCAGCAGCTCCTATACAGGGACCCCCGGGGCCAACGTCCTGACTTTC
V gene: TRBV4-2; D gene: .; J gene: TRBJ2-7; clone size: .; CDR3 protein: CASSQEPGRQYF; CDR3 DNA: TGTGCCAGCAGCCAAGAGCCCGGGCGGCAGTACTTC
V gene: TRBV6-5; D gene: .; J gene: TRBJ2-7; clone size: once; CDR3 protein: CASRETPAYEQYF; CDR3 DNA: TGTGCCAGCAGAGAGACCCCCGCCTACGAGCAGTACTTC
V gene: TRBV29-1; D gene: .; J gene: TRBJ2-1; clone size: .; CDR3 protein: CSVRVRELDNEQFF; CDR3 DNA: TGCAGCGTTCGGGTCAGGGAACTCGACAATGAGCAGTTCTTC
V gene: TRBV28; D gene: .; J gene: TRBJ2-2; clone size: .; CDR3 protein: CASSPLGPIQTGELFF; CDR3 DNA: TGTGCCAGCAGTCCACTGGGACCGATACAGACCGGGGAGCTGTTTTTT
V gene: TRBV27; D gene: .; J gene: TRBJ2-7; clone size: .; CDR3 protein: CASKEVGTVSSYEQYF; CDR3 DNA: TGTGCCAGCAAAGAAGTTGGGACGGTGAGCTCCTACGAGCAGTACTTC
V gene: TRBV2; D gene: .; J gene: TRBJ1-1; clone size: .; CDR3 protein: CASTRVGNTEAFF; CDR3 DNA: TGTGCCAGCACCCGGGTGGGGAACACTGAAGCTTTCTTT
V gene: TRBV7-7; D gene: TRBD2; J gene: TRBJ2-3; clone size: .; CDR3 protein: CASSLRLAEGVSTDTQYF; CDR3 DNA: TGTGCTAGCAGCTTACGACTAGCGGAGGGGGTGAGCACAGATACGCAGTATTTT
V gene: TRBV18; D gene: .; J gene: TRBJ1-4; clone size: .; CDR3 protein: CASSQYRGEKLFF; CDR3 DNA: TGTGCCAGCTCACAATACCGAGGTGAAAAACTGTTTTTT
V gene: TRBV19; D gene: .; J gene: TRBJ1-2; clone size: once; CDR3 protein: CASSVTRGRGYTF; CDR3 DNA: TGTGCCAGTAGTGTTACGAGGGGAAGAGGCTACACCTTC